Following are 7 T cell receptor beta chains from one sample sequenced in a study of blood T cell repertoires in COVID-19 (dated by TCRdb to between 2020 and 2021). The library was prepared using the immunoSEQ multiplex PCR assay. Imported from immuneACCESS, the table was reduced by TCRdb to in-frame sequences with V and J called. These copies leave out some clones; in studies compared against another copy, an unresolved V gene accounts for under half, and the cause of the remainder is not known. The table for this sample lists 150,000 to 200,000 clones; about 86% of them were counted only once. The ten largest clones take up more than 7.5% of the sample. Sequenced material: peripheral blood. The receptors originated from a man in his fifties or sixties with active or convalescent COVID-19.

V usage is TRBV6-5 and J usage is TRBJ1-6; D might be TRBD1 (5 bases). CDR1 is MNHEY, CDR2 SVGAGI, per germline. There are 14 residues in the CDR3. V gave up 2 bases and J gave up 7 bases, with 9 bases separating them. The CDR3 coding sequence is TGTGCCAGCAGTTACGGGGGGGGGAATTCACCCCTCCACTTT. This sequence encodes CASSYGGGNSPLHF.

The chain has TRBV19 and TRBJ2-5; D uncertain. CDR1 and CDR2 from the germline V gene are LNHDA and SQIVND (reference sequence). Trimming stripped 2 bases from V and 1 base from J, with 5 bases between. The CDR3 length is 13 residues. The CDR3 DNA is TGTGCCAGTAGTATATATTTCCAAGAGACCCAGTACTTC. It yields the protein CASSIYFQETQYF.

The chain carries TRBV27 and TRBJ1-6; a possible D gene is TRBD1 (6 bases). This CDR3 spans 15 amino acids. The ends were cut back, 2 bases at V and 7 bases at J, with 12 bases in the middle. From germline, CDR1 is MNHEY and CDR2 SMNVEV (reference sequence). The CDR3 sequence: CASSLEGQGNSPLHF. The CDR3 bases are TGTGCCAGCAGTTTAGAGGGGCAGGGGAATTCACCCCTCCACTTT.

The chain has TRBV4-3 and TRBJ1-5; no firm D call. The CDR3 covers 16 residues. Trimming removed 0 bases at V and 4 bases at J, with 13 bases between. In germline, CDR1 is LGHNA, CDR2 YSLEER. The CDR3 DNA reads as TGCGCCAGCAGCCAAGAAGTTGGGTTCGGGAATCAGCCCCAGCATTTT. It translates to CASSQEVGFGNQPQHF.

As regards this clone: This likely reflects a read error, since a far larger clone is one base away. V gene TRBV28 combines with J gene TRBJ1-1; D remains ambiguous. CDR3 length: 13 amino acids. Trimming shortened V by 2 bases and J by 1 base, and 5 bases separated the two germline ends. The germline CDR1 and CDR2 sequences are MDHEN and SYDVKM. The CDR3 region is CASSLGQNTEAFF. DNA for the CDR3: TGTGCCAGCAGTTTAGGGCAGAACACTGAAGCTTTCTTT.

The V and J genes are TRBV11-2 and TRBJ1-1, with a tentative D call TRBD1 (5 bases). The CDR3 has 14 residues. Trimming took 0 bases from V and 3 from J, leaving 8 bases between them. The V gene's germline CDR1 is SGHAT and CDR2 FQNNGV. In nucleotides, the CDR3 is TGTGCCAGCAGCTTAGACAGGGTTGACACTGAAGCTTTCTTT. Translated: CASSLDRVDTEAFF.

The chain couples TRBV27 to TRBJ2-2; D is unresolved. The CDR3 has 14 residues. Germline CDR1 is MNHEY and CDR2 is SMNVEV (reference sequence). Trimming removed 5 bases from V and 6 bases from J, with 13 bases in between. CDR3 region: CASSLDKAAGELFF. For the CDR3, the DNA is TGTGCCAGCAGTCTCGACAAGGCCGCCGGGGAGCTGTTTTTT.